This T cell receptor (beta chain) was recovered during a study of cytomegalovirus exposure and HLA in healthy donors. Study findings and constraints: TCR beta chains numbering some 160 were designated cytomegalovirus-associated.

Note on this clone: As yet, its antigen is unknown.

In the PCR, 60 Vbeta and 13 Jbeta primers were used. In the authors' methods: A later analysis tallied about 80 million unique TCR beta chains, 9.5 million to 14 million of them shared. Assay used: immunoSEQ multiplex PCR; TCRdb lists only in-frame clones, some missing. The D gene and trimming were derived from the DNA, and the V and J assignments and clone size from that table. The table includes approximately 140,000 clones, roughly 76% detected once. The CDR3 extends over 15 amino acids. The germline gives CDR1 LNHNV, CDR2 YYDKDF (reference sequence). V gave up 0 bases and J gave up 7 bases, with 12 bases separating them.

The chain is built from TRBV15 and TRBJ1-4; possibly TRBD1 for D (5 bases). The clonotype was recovered from a woman in her thirties or forties in good health and CMV-seronegative. Sequences were obtained from PBMCs. The CDR3 region is CATSREAGPSEKLFF. As DNA, the CDR3 is TGTGCCACCAGCAGAGAGGCAGGGCCCTCTGAAAAACTGTTTTTT.